These T cell receptor beta chains were read from a single sample in a study of cytomegalovirus exposure and HLA in healthy donors. Sequencing used immunoSEQ multiplex PCR; TCRdb keeps in-frame clones, though not all of them. This sample has some 65,000 clones; roughly 96% occur once, and the top ten carry 2% to 2.5%. Sequencing input: PBMCs. The receptors were gathered from a man aged 18-30 years in good health and CMV-seronegative. CDR3s include the opening cysteine and the closing phenylalanine or tryptophan. The D gene is left open where the match is weak. The listing skips clone size in some rows; elsewhere it reads once, few, many or a size class.

j_call cdr3_length d_call clone_size v_call cdr3_aa cdr3_nt
TRBJ2-7 19 TRBD1 . TRBV5-1 CASSSRETGTGSSPYEQYF TGCGCCAGCAGCTCGAGGGAAACCGGGACAGGATCATCCCCCTACGAGCAGTACTTC
TRBJ2-5 14 TRBD1 once TRBV5-1 CASKTGTDQETQYF TGCGCCAGCAAGACCGGGACAGACCAAGAGACCCAGTACTTC
TRBJ2-1 14 TRBD2 . TRBV2 CASKQLALYNEQFF TGCGCCAGCAAACAACTAGCGCTGTACAATGAGCAGTTCTTC
TRBJ1-2 16 . . TRBV21-1 CASSNGQGGGYYGYTF TGTGCCAGCAGCAACGGACAGGGAGGGGGGTACTATGGCTACACCTTC
TRBJ2-3 19 . . TRBV6-1 CASSEAPSVVYRVGDTQYF TGTGCCAGCAGTGAAGCACCCTCCGTTGTGTACAGGGTGGGAGATACGCAGTATTTT
TRBJ1-5 15 . . TRBV15 CATSRDRQGNQPQHF TGTGCCACCAGCAGAGATCGTCAGGGGAATCAGCCCCAGCATTTT
TRBJ2-7 15 TRBD1 . TRBV11-2 CASSPRRDRGLEQYF TGTGCCAGCAGCCCCCGCCGGGACAGGGGGCTCGAGCAGTACTTC
TRBJ1-5 15 . . TRBV5-1 CASRRGTDSNQPQHF TGCGCCAGCAGGAGAGGGACTGATAGCAATCAGCCCCAGCATTTT
TRBJ1-2 13 TRBD1 . TRBV29-1 CSVRGGGAHGYTF TGCAGCGTCCGAGGAGGGGGCGCCCATGGCTACACCTTC
TRBJ2-7 13 . . TRBV7-2 CASSLHLDTEQYF TGTGCCAGCAGCTTACATCTAGATACCGAGCAGTACTTC
TRBJ2-7 15 TRBD1 once TRBV10-3 CAISEKGQGSYEQYF TGTGCCATCAGTGAAAAGGGACAGGGATCCTACGAGCAGTACTTC
TRBJ1-1 9 . once TRBV20-1 CSANNEAFF TGCAGTGCAAATAATGAAGCTTTCTTT
TRBJ2-3 15 TRBD2 . TRBV10-3 CAISGPGGSGDTQYF TGTGCCATCAGTGGACCGGGCGGGAGTGGAGATACGCAGTATTTT
TRBJ2-7 14 TRBD1 . TRBV7-2 CASSSGQVAYEQYF TGTGCCAGCAGCTCTGGACAGGTCGCCTACGAGCAGTACTTC
TRBJ2-1 14 . . TRBV11-1 CASSLGRLNGEQFF TGTGCCAGCAGCTTGGGGCGTTTAAATGGTGAGCAGTTCTTC
TRBJ2-1 14 . . TRBV27 CASSFGQGHNEQFF TGTGCCAGCAGTTTCGGTCAGGGCCACAATGAGCAGTTCTTC
TRBJ1-5 17 . once TRBV18 CASSPSSRGSGNQPQHF TGTGCCAGCTCACCCTCCTCGCGGGGGTCCGGCAATCAGCCCCAGCATTTT
TRBJ1-1 13 . . TRBV7-9 CASSLLERPEAFF TGTGCCAGCAGCTTATTGGAGAGACCGGAAGCTTTCTTT
TRBJ2-5 12 . once TRBV10-3 CATGTGQETQYF TGTGCCACCGGGACTGGACAAGAGACCCAGTACTTC
TRBJ1-1 14 TRBD1 . TRBV5-1 CASSTDRGNTEAFF TGCGCCAGCAGCACCGACAGGGGGAACACTGAAGCTTTCTTT
TRBJ2-1 14 TRBD2 . TRBV19 CASSPLAGGAEQFF TGTGCCAGTAGTCCCTTAGCGGGAGGGGCTGAGCAGTTCTTC
TRBJ2-7 13 . . TRBV7-9 CASSLDEVEEQYF TGTGCCAGCAGCTTAGACGAGGTTGAGGAGCAGTACTTC
TRBJ2-1 16 TRBD2 . TRBV6-5 CASSYRGGAAYNEQFF TGTGCCAGCAGTTACCGGGGGGGAGCCGCCTACAATGAGCAGTTCTTC
TRBJ1-2 15 . . TRBV9 CASSDTLFPNYGYTF TGTGCCAGCAGCGACACCTTATTTCCTAACTATGGCTACACCTTC
TRBJ1-3 14 . . TRBV9 CASSDYRDGNTIYF TGTGCCAGCAGCGACTACAGGGATGGAAACACCATATATTTT
TRBJ2-2 14 . . TRBV19 CASRRVWHTGELFF TGTGCCAGTAGGAGGGTCTGGCACACCGGGGAGCTGTTTTTT
TRBJ1-5 14 . . TRBV11-2 CASSSNQGTKPQHF TGTGCCAGCAGCTCTAATCAGGGTACGAAGCCCCAGCATTTT
TRBJ2-1 16 TRBD2 . TRBV11-1 CASSSDGAGGPNEQFF TGTGCCAGCAGCTCAGACGGAGCGGGAGGCCCCAATGAGCAGTTCTTC
TRBJ1-1 14 TRBD1 . TRBV19 CASSVLGQPTEAFF TGTGCCAGTAGCGTGTTGGGACAGCCGACTGAAGCTTTCTTT
TRBJ1-2 14 . . TRBV18 CASSPNGEPYGYTF TGTGCCAGCTCACCCAACGGGGAACCCTATGGCTACACCTTC
TRBJ1-1 13 . . TRBV2 CASRRRGGTEAFF TGTGCCAGCAGACGACGGGGAGGCACTGAAGCTTTCTTT
TRBJ2-1 16 TRBD1 . TRBV7-6 CASSHTGGGSYNEQFF TGTGCCAGCAGCCACACAGGGGGAGGCTCCTACAATGAGCAGTTCTTC
TRBJ1-1 11 . . TRBV19 CASSQDTEAFF TGTGCCAGCTCCCAGGACACTGAAGCTTTCTTT
TRBJ1-5 14 TRBD1 . TRBV18 CASSPQGSNQPQHF TGTGCCAGCTCCCCACAGGGGAGCAATCAGCCCCAGCATTTT
TRBJ2-2 15 TRBD2 once TRBV10-3 CAISERGRDTGELFF TGTGCCATCAGTGAGCGAGGGAGGGACACCGGGGAGCTGTTTTTT
TRBJ1-2 14 TRBD1 . TRBV7-9 CASSLGQGHVGYTF TGTGCCAGCAGCCTTGGACAGGGTCATGTTGGCTACACCTTC
TRBJ2-1 15 TRBD2 . TRBV11-1 CASSSGTSGSGEQFF TGTGCCAGCAGCTCCGGGACTAGCGGGAGTGGGGAGCAGTTCTTC
TRBJ2-7 14 TRBD2 . TRBV10-2 CASSGTSGSYEQYF TGCGCCAGCAGTGGGACTAGCGGGAGCTACGAGCAGTACTTC
TRBJ1-2 13 . once TRBV2 CASSSDSNYGYTF TGTGCCAGCAGCTCGGACAGTAACTATGGCTACACCTTC
TRBJ1-1 13 . . TRBV6-1 CASSEIEGTEAFF TGTGCCAGCAGTGAAATTGAGGGCACTGAAGCTTTCTTT
TRBJ1-5 16 . . TRBV4-1 CASSQEVAVSNQPQHF TGCGCCAGCAGCCAAGAGGTGGCAGTTAGCAATCAGCCCCAGCATTTT